The 27 T cell receptor beta chains below come from one sample, sequenced in a study of T-cell reconstitution after alpha-beta-depleted transplantation in children. The TCRbeta library was prepared with unique molecular identifiers. One entry per CDR3 protein, called by TCRdb with MiXCR from the PCR reads. The data contain hundreds of thousands of distinct CDR3 sequences, 16% of them singletons. Sequences were derived from PBMCs from the stem cell graft donor, sampled from the stem cell graft. The receptors shown here come from a human donor who donated a stem cell graft to a child with acute myeloid leukemia.

This clonotype was seen only a few times. The rearrangement uses TRBV24-1 and TRBJ1-1; 8 bases match TRBD1. The junction had 8 bases not matched to a gene; V was cut back by 2 bases and J by 4 bases. Germline-derived CDR1 and CDR2 are KGHDR and SFDVKD. The length of the CDR3 is 16 residues. This chain's CDR3 is CATSDSGQGWGTEAFF. Written as DNA, the CDR3 is TGTGCCACCAGTGATTCCGGACAGGGATGGGGCACTGAAGCTTTCTTT.

This chain links TRBV5-1 with TRBJ1-4, with unresolved D. V lost 5 bases to trimming and J lost 6 bases, with 14 bases between them. Germline assignment: CDR1 SGHRS and CDR2 YFSETQ. This CDR3 is built from 14 residues. The CDR3 nucleotides read TGCGCCAGCAGTCCAGGCCGGAATGATGAAAAACTGTTTTTT. This encodes CASSPGRNDEKLFF.

This clonotype has at least ten counts. V usage is TRBV12-3 or TRBV12-4 and J usage is TRBJ2-7, with 8 bases lining up with TRBD2. The CDR3 contains 15 residues. The junction had 4 bases not matched to a gene; V was cut back by 3 bases and J by 0 bases. CDR3 bases: TGTGCCAGCAGTTTCACAGCGGGAGCCTCCTACGAGCAGTACGTC. Protein: CASSFTAGASYEQYV.

The sample holds many counts of this clonotype. CDR3 protein: CSAPGTRGGNTIYF. In nucleotides, the CDR3 is TGCAGTGCTCCTGGAACCCGGGGGGGAAACACCATATATTTT. The genes are TRBV20-1 and TRBJ1-3; the D gene is possibly TRBD1 (5 bases). The V end was cut by 5 bases, the J end by 4 bases, with 15 bases between. The CDR3 sequence is 14 residues long. Germline-derived CDR1 and CDR2 are DFQATT and SNEGSKA (reference sequence).

The rearrangement uses TRBV28 and TRBJ1-5; D not resolved. The V end lost 7 bases, the J end lost 0 bases, and 13 bases lay between the germline ends. The CDR3 sequence is 15 residues long. Germline V gene lookup returns CDR1 MDHEN and CDR2 SYDVKM. The CDR3 protein is CASKVWLLSNQPQHF. The DNA of the CDR3 is TGTGCCAGCAAGGTGTGGCTGCTTAGCAATCAGCCCCAGCATTTT.

In its sample, this clonotype was seen a few times. As DNA, the CDR3 is TGTGCCAGCAGCTCTCGGCTCCAGGGTCCAGGCAATGAGCAGTTCTTC. Translation gives CASSSRLQGPGNEQFF. J is TRBJ2-1 and V is TRBV7-9; perhaps TRBD1 as D (5 bases). The germline V and J ends were trimmed by 4 bases and 6 bases, with 19 bases remaining between them. The CDR3 covers 16 residues. The germline V gene has CDR1 SEHNR and CDR2 FQNEAQ (reference sequence).

The CDR3 sequence is CASSFLGGGVDTQYF. CDR3 sequence (DNA): TGTGCCAGCAGTTTCCTGGGGGGGGGCGTAGATACGCAGTATTTT. The chain couples TRBV12-3 or TRBV12-4 to TRBJ2-3, with TRBD2 as a possible D gene (7 bases). The CDR3 contains 15 residues. The germline V and J ends were trimmed by 3 bases and 5 bases, with 15 bases remaining between them.

This clonotype was detected only a few times. The chain recombines TRBV7-9 with TRBJ2-5; D gene unclear. The V and J ends lost 0 bases and 2 bases respectively, with 13 bases between them. The CDR3 has 16 residues. Per the germline V gene, CDR1 is SEHNR and CDR2 is FQNEAQ (reference sequence). The CDR3 DNA reads as TGTGCCAGCAGCTTAGCCGACCTTTTGAATCAAGAGACCCAGTACTTC. This sequence encodes CASSLADLLNQETQYF. The full variable domain, in which reference TRBV7-9 and TRBJ2-5 provide the parts outside the CDR3, is DTGVSQNPRHKITKRGQNVTFRCDPISEHNRLYWYRQTLGQGPEFLTYFQNEAQLEKSRLLSDRFSAERPKGSFSTLEIQRTEQGDSAMYLCASSLADLLNQETQYFGPGTRLLVL.

There are a few counts of this clonotype. The chain has TRBV20-1 and TRBJ1-5, with a tentative D call TRBD1 (5 bases). CDR1 DFQATT and CDR2 SNEGSKA come from the germline V gene (reference sequence). V lost 6 bases, J lost 3 bases, and 15 bases lay in between. There are 14 residues in the CDR3. The DNA for the CDR3 is TGCAGTGCCTGGACATCCGGAAACAATCAGCCCCAGCATTTT. Its translation: CSAWTSGNNQPQHF.

This clonotype was detected many times. V is TRBV29-1 and J is TRBJ2-7, with D perhaps matching TRBD2 (7 bases). Deletions cut 6 bases from V and 5 bases from J, with 20 bases between. Germline V gives CDR1 SQVTM, CDR2 ANQGSEA. There are 14 residues in the CDR3. CDR3 amino acids: CSVAGRGGLHEQYF. The DNA of the CDR3 is TGCAGCGTCGCTGGAAGGGGGGGCTTACACGAGCAGTACTTC.

The CDR3 coding sequence is TGCGCCAGCAATGAGGGGTACGAGCAGTACTTC. Translation gives CASNEGYEQYF. The V and J genes are TRBV5-1 and TRBJ2-7, with D possibly being TRBD1 or TRBD2 (5 bases each). CDR3 size: 11 residues. V was pared by 6 bases and J by 4 bases, with 8 bases between. Germline CDR1 reads SGHRS; CDR2 reads YFSETQ.

The chain recombines TRBV7-2 with TRBJ2-1; 10 positions match TRBD2. Looked up from germline, CDR1 is SGHTA and CDR2 is FQGNSA. The CDR3 is 16 amino acids. The J segment lost 2 bases and the V segment lost 2 bases, leaving 3 bases of the junction unmatched. CDR3 DNA sequence: TGTGCCAGCAGCTTAACTAGCGGGGTAACCTACAATGAGCAGTTCTTC. This encodes CASSLTSGVTYNEQFF.

The gene calls are TRBV29-1 and TRBJ1-4; 8 nucleotides align to TRBD1. V trimming: 6 bases; J trimming: 7 bases; junction bases outside the gene matches: 10. Germline V gene sequence: CDR1 SQVTM, CDR2 ANQGSEA. The CDR3 covers 14 residues. The chain's CDR3 is CSVRGQGVGEKLFF. Here the CDR3 DNA reads TGCAGCGTCCGTGGACAGGGAGTGGGTGAAAAACTGTTTTTT.

This clonotype was detected a few times. The J gene is TRBJ1-1, the V gene TRBV9; D gene ambiguous. The V gene's germline CDR1 is SGDLS and CDR2 YYNGEE. The V end was cut by 2 bases, the J end by 1 base, with 6 bases between. The CDR3 runs 13 residues. CDR3 sequence: CASSVYGNTEAFF. The CDR3, as DNA: TGTGCCAGCAGCGTGTACGGGAACACTGAAGCTTTCTTT.

This clonotype was counted many times. V is TRBV7-6 and J is TRBJ2-3; D assignment may be TRBD1 or TRBD2 (5 bases each). CDR1 is SGHVS and CDR2 is FNYEAQ in the germline V gene. This CDR3 contains 16 residues. V lost 2 bases and J 1 base, leaving 13 bases between the germline ends. The chain's CDR3 is CASSLFDGDRTDTQYF. CDR3 nucleotide sequence: TGTGCCAGCAGCTTATTTGACGGGGACCGCACAGATACGCAGTATTTT.

The chain couples TRBV7-9 to TRBJ2-7; D ambiguous. The germline V gene encodes CDR1 SEHNR and CDR2 FQNEAQ (reference sequence). The length of the CDR3 is 12 residues. V was cut by 1 base and J by 6 bases, with 7 bases left in between. CDR3 in amino acids: CASSLDLGEQYV. The CDR3 DNA reads TGTGCCAGCAGCTTAGATTTGGGCGAGCAGTACGTC.

J is TRBJ2-5 and V is TRBV20-1; 14 bases are a match to TRBD2. Germline V CDR1 and CDR2: DFQATT, SNEGSKA (reference sequence). CDR3 size: 19 residues. Losses at the gene ends were 1 base for V and 0 bases for J; bases not matched to a gene: 10. The CDR3 sequence is CSARGLLGTSGRYQETQYF. The CDR3 coding sequence is TGCAGTGCTAGAGGACTTCTAGGGACTAGCGGGAGATACCAAGAGACCCAGTACTTC.

There are many counts of this clonotype. This chain joins TRBV20-1 and TRBJ1-4; no definite D call. The CDR3 has 14 amino acids. Germline V gene lookup returns CDR1 DFQATT and CDR2 SNEGSKA (reference sequence). The V end was cut by 0 bases, the J end by 8 bases, with 13 bases between. The CDR3 DNA is TGCAGTGCTAGAGACCGTGGGGTGGGGGAAAAACTGTTTTTT. Its translation: CSARDRGVGEKLFF.

This clonotype was seen more than once but under ten times. The chain combines TRBV15 with TRBJ2-5, with D perhaps matching TRBD2 (6 bases). The CDR3 has 15 residues. The germline V and J ends were trimmed by 0 bases and 5 bases, with 13 bases remaining between them. Germline V lookup: CDR1 LNHNV, CDR2 YYDKDF (reference sequence). The CDR3 bases are TGTGCCACCAGCAGAGATCTGGGGGGTGGGGAGACCCAGTACTTC. This translates into CATSRDLGGGETQYF.

J is TRBJ2-1 and V is TRBV10-3; D is undetermined. The CDR3 consists of 14 residues. V was clipped by 4 bases and J by 6 bases, with 13 bases between them. Germline lookup yields CDR1 ENHRY and CDR2 SYGVKD. The CDR3 DNA sequence: TGTGCCATCAGTGGTCCGACACTGTTCAATGAGCAGTTCTTC. Its protein is CAISGPTLFNEQFF.

V usage is TRBV18 and J usage is TRBJ2-1; 7 nucleotides line up with TRBD1. Trimming took 3 bases from V and 2 from J; bases not matched to a gene: 4. From germline, CDR1 is KGHSH and CDR2 LQKENI. The CDR3 runs 15 residues. The CDR3 reads CASSPDRVAYNEQFF. The CDR3 DNA reads TGTGCCAGCTCACCCGACAGGGTGGCCTACAATGAGCAGTTCTTC.

Many counts were recorded for this clonotype. This chain connects TRBV21-1 to TRBJ2-7; TRBD1, as called in the table, went unchecked against the DNA. TRBV21-1 is listed as a pseudogene. The CDR3 totals 14 residues. CDR3 sequence reads: CASSKPGFIYEQYF. In nucleotides, the CDR3 is TGTGCCAGCAGCAAACCAGGGTTTATCTACGAGCAGTACTTC.

This chain's CDR3 is CAISPTGANTEAFF. The DNA of the CDR3 is TGTGCCATCAGTCCGACAGGGGCGAACACTGAAGCTTTCTTT. The chain combines TRBV10-3 with TRBJ1-1; the match to TRBD1 covers 8 bases. This CDR3 region has 14 residues. The J segment lost 1 base and the V segment lost 5 bases, leaving 3 bases of the junction unmatched. Germline V lookup: CDR1 ENHRY, CDR2 SYGVKD.

At least ten counts were recorded for this clonotype. The rearrangement links TRBV20-1 to TRBJ1-5; possible D gene TRBD1, 5 bases. Looked up from germline, CDR1 is DFQATT and CDR2 is SNEGSKA (reference sequence). The CDR3 runs 13 residues. V dropped 3 bases and J dropped 4 bases, with 10 bases sitting between them. The CDR3 loop is CSARPGGNQPQHF. The CDR3 DNA sequence: TGCAGTGCTAGGCCGGGGGGAAATCAGCCCCAGCATTTT.

The V gene is TRBV5-5, the J gene TRBJ2-6; D remains unclear. The V end lost 4 bases, the J end lost 0 bases, and 8 bases lay between the germline ends. The CDR3 runs to 15 residues. Germline V gene lookup returns CDR1 SGHKS and CDR2 YYEKEE (reference sequence). Here the CDR3 DNA reads TGTGCCAGCAGCCCCGGTAGCTCTGGGGCCAACGTCCTGACTTTC. It translates to CASSPGSSGANVLTF.

This clonotype appeared many times. CDR3 DNA: TGCAGTGCTCCGGACAGGGGGCCGAATCAGCCCCAGCATTTT. Protein sequence: CSAPDRGPNQPQHF. The chain links TRBV20-1 to TRBJ1-5; 11 nucleotides agree with TRBD1. The ends lost 5 bases at V and 4 bases at J; junction bases unmatched: 4. From germline, CDR1 is DFQATT and CDR2 SNEGSKA (reference sequence). This CDR3 comprises 14 residues.

This clonotype has ten or more counts. The V call is TRBV7-2, the J call TRBJ2-3; D gene ambiguous. Germline-derived CDR1 and CDR2 are SGHTA and FQGNSA. Trimming shortened V by 1 base and J by 6 bases, and 8 bases separated the two germline ends. This CDR3 contains 13 residues. The CDR3 protein is CASSLGLRDTQYF. The CDR3 region has the DNA TGTGCCAGCAGCTTAGGGCTACGGGATACGCAGTATTTT. Based on the CDR3 plus reference TRBV7-2 and TRBJ2-3, the full variable domain is GAGVSQSPSNKVTEKGKDVELRCDPISGHTALYWYRQSLGQGLEFLIYFQGNSAPDKSGLPSDRFSAERTGGSVSTLTIQRTQQEDSAVYLCASSLGLRDTQYFGPGTRLTVL.